This T cell receptor beta chain was recovered during a study of cytomegalovirus exposure and HLA in healthy donors. The primer mix had 60 Vbeta and 13 Jbeta primers. Clones were read by immunoSEQ multiplex PCR, and TCRdb kept only the in-frame ones, dropping some. The top ten hold more than 0.4% of the sample, which has some 160,000 clones, almost 85% seen once. V lost 6 bases, J lost 0 bases, and 4 bases stayed unmatched. The CDR3 has 14 residues. Germline V CDR1 and CDR2: SNHLY, FYNNEI. This receptor was taken from a woman between 45 and 60 years old in good health and CMV-seronegative. V usage is TRBV2 and J usage is TRBJ1-2, with 7 bases identical to TRBD1. Sequenced sample: PBMCs. CDR3 sequence: CASRGDSSNYGYTF. The CDR3 DNA reads as TGTGCCAGCAGGGGGGACAGTTCTAACTATGGCTACACCTTC.